The clone carrying this TCR beta chain has just a few counts. This sample stems from a study of blood T cells in healthy people across ages. The second PCR ran about 6 to 12 cycles with a sample-barcoded 5' primer and J-beta primers. TCRdb called the 5' RACE reads again in MiXCR, with one record for every CDR3 protein. The table includes about 1.4 million distinct CDR3 sequences, around 55% detected once. Germline CDR1 is SQVTM and CDR2 is ANQGSEA. The CDR3 spans 10 residues. The V gene lost 4 bases and the J gene lost 7 bases, with 6 bases spanning the gap. The sequencing sample was made of blood. The sequence derives from a man in his late teens or twenties in good health. This rearrangement joins TRBV29-1 to TRBJ2-3; D gene ambiguous. In DNA form, the CDR3 reads TGCAGCGTTGCCGTAAATACGCAGTATTTT. It yields the protein CSVAVNTQYF.